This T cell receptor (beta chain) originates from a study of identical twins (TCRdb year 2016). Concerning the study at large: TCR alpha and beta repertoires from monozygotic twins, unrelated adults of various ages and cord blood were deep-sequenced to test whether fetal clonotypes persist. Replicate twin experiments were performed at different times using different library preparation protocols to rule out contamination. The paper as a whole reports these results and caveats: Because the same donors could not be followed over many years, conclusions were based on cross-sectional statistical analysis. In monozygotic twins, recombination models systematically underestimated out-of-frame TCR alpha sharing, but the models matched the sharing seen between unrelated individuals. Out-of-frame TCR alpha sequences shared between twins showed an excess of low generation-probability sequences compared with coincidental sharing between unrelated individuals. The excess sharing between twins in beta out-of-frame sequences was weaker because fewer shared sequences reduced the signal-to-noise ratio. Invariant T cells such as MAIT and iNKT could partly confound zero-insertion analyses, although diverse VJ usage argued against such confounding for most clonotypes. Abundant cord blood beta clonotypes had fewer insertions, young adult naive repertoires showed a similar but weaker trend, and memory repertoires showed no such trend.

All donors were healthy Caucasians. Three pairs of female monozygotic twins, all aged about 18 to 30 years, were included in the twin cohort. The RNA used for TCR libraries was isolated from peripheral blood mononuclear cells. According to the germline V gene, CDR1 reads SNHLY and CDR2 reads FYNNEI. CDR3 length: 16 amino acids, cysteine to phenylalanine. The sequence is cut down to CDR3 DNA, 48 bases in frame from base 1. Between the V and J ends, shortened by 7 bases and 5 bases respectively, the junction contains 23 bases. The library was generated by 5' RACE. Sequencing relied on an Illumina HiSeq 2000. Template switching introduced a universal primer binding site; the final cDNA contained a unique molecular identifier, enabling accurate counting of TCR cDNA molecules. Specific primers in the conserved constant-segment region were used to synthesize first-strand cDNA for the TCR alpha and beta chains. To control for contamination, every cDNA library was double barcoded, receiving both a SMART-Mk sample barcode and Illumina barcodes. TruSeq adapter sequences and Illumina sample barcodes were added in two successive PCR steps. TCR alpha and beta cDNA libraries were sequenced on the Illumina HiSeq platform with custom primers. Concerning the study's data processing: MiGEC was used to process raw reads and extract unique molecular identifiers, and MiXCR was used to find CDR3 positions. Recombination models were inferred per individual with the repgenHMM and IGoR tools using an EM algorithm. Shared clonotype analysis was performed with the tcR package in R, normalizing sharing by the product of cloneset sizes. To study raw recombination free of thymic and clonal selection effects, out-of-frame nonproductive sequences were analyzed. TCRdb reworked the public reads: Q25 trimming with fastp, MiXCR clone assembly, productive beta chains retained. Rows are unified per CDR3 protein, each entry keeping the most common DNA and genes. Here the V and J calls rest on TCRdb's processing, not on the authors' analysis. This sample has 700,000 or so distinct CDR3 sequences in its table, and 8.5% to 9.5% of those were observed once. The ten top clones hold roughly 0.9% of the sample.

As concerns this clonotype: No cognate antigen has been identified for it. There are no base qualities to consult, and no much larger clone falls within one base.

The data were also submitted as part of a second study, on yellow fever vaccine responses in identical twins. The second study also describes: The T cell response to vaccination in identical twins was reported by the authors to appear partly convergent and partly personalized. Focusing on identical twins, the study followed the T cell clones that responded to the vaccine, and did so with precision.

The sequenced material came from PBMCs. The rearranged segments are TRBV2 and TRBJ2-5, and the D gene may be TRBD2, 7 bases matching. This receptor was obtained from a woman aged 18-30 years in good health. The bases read TGTGCCAGCACTAATTGGCCGGGGGGCGCCTGGGAGACCCAGTACTTC. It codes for CASTNWPGGAWETQYF.